Below, 32 T cell receptor beta chains from the same sample are listed, as sequenced in a study of cytomegalovirus exposure and HLA in healthy donors. PCR involved 60 Vbeta and 13 Jbeta primers. Repertoires were generated with immunoSEQ multiplex PCR, while TCRdb's copy carries only in-frame clones and drops some. The repertoire consists of over 65,000 clones, with approximately 75% occurring once and the leading ten covering 7.2%. Material: PBMCs. These receptors came from a woman aged 40 to 49 in good health and CMV-seronegative.

This clone was seen a single time. The rearrangement joins TRBV9 to TRBJ2-7, with D possibly matching TRBD1 (5 bases). The V end lost 0 bases, the J end lost 2 bases, and 9 bases lay between the germline ends. Germline values: CDR1 SGDLS, CDR2 YYNGEE. CDR3 length: 14 amino acids. The CDR3 protein is CASSVVGEPYEQYF. The CDR3 nucleotides read TGTGCCAGCAGCGTAGTAGGGGAACCCTACGAGCAGTACTTC.

DNA of the CDR3: TGTGCCAGCAGCTTAGCCAGGACGGGGGGAGATGGCTACACCTTC. It yields the protein CASSLARTGGDGYTF. The chain uses TRBV7-2 and TRBJ1-2; perhaps TRBD1 as D (5 bases). In germline, CDR1 is SGHTA, CDR2 FQGNSA. Trimming cost V 0 bases and J 6 bases, with 14 bases left between them. This CDR3 comprises 15 residues.

The table lists this clone with a count of one. V gene TRBV7-6 combines with J gene TRBJ1-4; maybe TRBD1 (5 bases). Germline V lookup: CDR1 SGHVS, CDR2 FNYEAQ. The CDR3 covers 14 residues. Trimming shortened V by 5 bases and J by 5 bases, and 12 bases separated the two germline ends. CDR3 DNA: TGTGCCAGCAGCCGAGACAGACTGAATGAAAAACTGTTTTTT. Encoded protein: CASSRDRLNEKLFF.

The chain joins TRBV5-1 to TRBJ2-5; possibly TRBD1 for D (6 bases). V was trimmed by 1 base and J by 0 bases, leaving 10 bases between them. Germline-derived CDR1 and CDR2 are SGHRS and YFSETQ. The CDR3 contains 15 residues. The CDR3 region has the DNA TGCGCCAGCAGCTTGTGGTGGGACAACCAAGAGACCCAGTACTTC. This encodes CASSLWWDNQETQYF.

V and J are TRBV6-1 and TRBJ1-5, with D possibly being TRBD1 (5 bases). Germline V gene sequence: CDR1 MNHNS, CDR2 SASEGT. Trimming shortened V by 5 bases and J by 4 bases, and 9 bases separated the two germline ends. This CDR3 is built from 13 residues. The CDR3: CASSWGGNQPQHF. CDR3 nucleotide sequence: TGTGCCAGCAGTTGGGGGGGAAATCAGCCCCAGCATTTT.

The chain couples TRBV14 to TRBJ2-7; D is uncertain. Germline V gene sequence: CDR1 SGHDN, CDR2 FVKESK. V gave up 4 bases and J gave up 4 bases, with 5 bases separating them. This CDR3 has 11 residues. The CDR3 spells CASSLHYEQYF. CDR3 bases: TGTGCCAGCAGCCTCCATTACGAGCAGTACTTC.

The chain combines TRBV7-2 with TRBJ1-6; possibly TRBD1 for D (5 bases). This CDR3 has 16 amino acids. Deletions cut 5 bases from V and 4 bases from J, with 15 bases between. CDR1 and CDR2 from the germline V gene are SGHTA and FQGNSA. DNA of the CDR3: TGTGCCAGCAGCCCCGAGGGGAGGTGGTATAATTCACCCCTCCACTTT. Its translation is CASSPEGRWYNSPLHF.

The chain joins TRBV2 to TRBJ1-2, with D unclear. Germline CDR1 is SNHLY and CDR2 is FYNNEI. The CDR3 spans 14 residues. The V end was cut by 5 bases, the J end by 3 bases, with 13 bases between. The CDR3 sequence: CASSFRRSDYGYTF. The CDR3 coding sequence is TGTGCCAGCAGTTTCAGACGGAGCGACTATGGCTACACCTTC.

This clone is a singleton in its sample. The chain recombines TRBV29-1 with TRBJ2-1, with D maybe TRBD2 (5 bases). The germline V gene encodes CDR1 SQVTM and CDR2 ANQGSEA. The V gene lost 7 bases and the J gene lost 7 bases, with 23 bases spanning the gap. This CDR3 contains 15 residues. The CDR3 DNA is TGCAGCGCAGCTACCGGACTCCCTATGGGGAATGAGCAGTTCTTC. It codes for CSAATGLPMGNEQFF.

The V call is TRBV7-3, the J call TRBJ2-3; 13 bases match TRBD2. Germline V CDR1 and CDR2: SGHTA, FQGTGA. There are 16 residues in the CDR3. Trimming at V came to 4 bases and at J to 6 bases, leaving 7 bases not matched to a gene. CDR3 loop: CASSSGLAGELDTQYF. The CDR3, as DNA: TGTGCCAGCAGCTCCGGACTAGCGGGGGAACTCGATACGCAGTATTTT.

The genes are TRBV11-2 and TRBJ2-5, with a weak D call TRBD2 (7 bases). The CDR3 length is 16 residues. Trimming left V 5 bases short and J 3 bases short, with 19 bases between. Germline V gene data show CDR1 as SGHAT and CDR2 as FQNNGV. CDR3 bases: TGTGCCAGCAGCCTAGGGTGGAGGGGGGGTAAAGAGACCCAGTACTTC. It specifies CASSLGWRGGKETQYF.

The chain has TRBV5-4 and TRBJ2-7; D not certain. CDR1 and CDR2 from the germline V gene are SGHNT and YYREEE (reference sequence). Deletions cut 4 bases from V and 3 bases from J, with 20 bases between. The CDR3 covers 16 residues. The CDR3 is CASSPARRQGFYEQYF. CDR3 DNA sequence: TGTGCCAGCAGCCCAGCACGACGACAAGGTTTCTACGAGCAGTACTTC.

This clone was recorded a few times. The chain uses TRBV5-1 and TRBJ2-1, with TRBD2 identical over 7 bases. CDR1 and CDR2 from the germline V gene are SGHRS and YFSETQ. The ends lost 6 bases at V and 6 bases at J; junction bases unmatched: 9. The CDR3 runs to 14 residues. The CDR3 sequence is CASTPGTTPNEQFF. CDR3 sequence (DNA): TGCGCCAGCACCCCGGGGACTACACCCAATGAGCAGTTCTTC.

The CDR3 DNA reads as TGCGCCAGCAGCTTGATGCTAGCGGGAGGGGTTGAGCAGTTCTTC. Translation gives CASSLMLAGGVEQFF. V usage is TRBV5-1 and J usage is TRBJ2-1; 12 bases align to TRBD2. This CDR3 has 15 residues. Trimming took 1 base from V and 9 from J; bases not matched to a gene: 5. The germline gives CDR1 SGHRS, CDR2 YFSETQ.

The chain combines TRBV4-2 with TRBJ2-1; 10 bases align to TRBD2. V lost 0 bases, J lost 4 bases, and 12 bases stayed unmatched. Germline CDR1 and CDR2: LGHNA and YNFKEQ. There are 19 residues in the CDR3. CDR3 in amino acids: CASSQERSASGGGYNEQFF. The CDR3 DNA reads as TGTGCCAGCAGCCAAGAAAGATCGGCTAGCGGGGGCGGGTACAATGAGCAGTTCTTC.

V gene TRBV6-6 combines with J gene TRBJ1-1; D is unresolved. The CDR3 totals 13 residues. V was clipped by 6 bases and J by 0 bases, with 8 bases between them. From germline, CDR1 is MNHNY and CDR2 SVGAGI (reference sequence). In DNA, the CDR3 is TGTGCCAGCAGCGAAAAGCTGAACACTGAAGCTTTCTTT. The encoded protein is CASSEKLNTEAFF.

The rearrangement joins TRBV20-1 to TRBJ1-1, with no clear D. The V gene's germline CDR1 is DFQATT and CDR2 SNEGSKA (reference sequence). With 3 bases removed from V and 8 bases from J, the gap between germline ends came to 10 bases. The CDR3 is 11 amino acids. This CDR3 is CSARPVLEAFF. The CDR3 DNA sequence: TGCAGTGCTAGGCCAGTGTTAGAAGCTTTCTTT.

The chain combines TRBV29-1 with TRBJ2-1, with 11 bases lining up with TRBD1. CDR1 is SQVTM, CDR2 ANQGSEA, per germline. The CDR3 runs to 14 residues. Trimming at V came to 2 bases and at J to 6 bases, leaving 3 bases not matched to a gene. The DNA of the CDR3 is TGCAGCGTTGAAAGGGGGACAGGGGGCAATGAGCAGTTCTTC. This codes for CSVERGTGGNEQFF.

This clone was observed a few times. This CDR3 reads CASSKERANEKLFF. The CDR3 nucleotides read TGTGCCAGCAGTAAGGAGAGGGCTAATGAAAAACTGTTTTTT. This chain uses TRBV27 with TRBJ1-4; no definite D call. Germline V CDR1 and CDR2: MNHEY, SMNVEV (reference sequence). V was clipped by 5 bases and J by 3 bases, with 10 bases between them. This CDR3 is built from 14 residues.

The chain couples TRBV11-2 to TRBJ2-1, with 7 nucleotides matching TRBD1. The V segment lost 5 bases and the J segment 0 bases; nucleotides outside the gene matches: 4. CDR3 length: 15 residues. CDR1 is SGHAT, CDR2 FQNNGV, per germline. CDR3 residues: CASSTDRASYNEQFF. CDR3 in DNA: TGTGCCAGCAGCACTGACAGGGCCTCCTACAATGAGCAGTTCTTC. Filled out from reference TRBV11-2 and TRBJ2-1, the complete variable domain reads EAGVAQSPRYKIIEKRQSVAFWCNPISGHATLYWYQQILGQGPKLLIQFQNNGVVDDSQLPKDRFSAERLKGVDSTLKIQPAKLEDSAVYLCASSTDRASYNEQFFGPGTRLTVL.

V is TRBV7-9 and J is TRBJ1-6, with 9 bases lining up with TRBD1. The CDR3 covers 15 residues. Germline V gene sequence: CDR1 SEHNR, CDR2 FQNEAQ (reference sequence). V lost 3 bases, J lost 7 bases, and 4 bases stayed unmatched. The CDR3 loop reads CASSLGQGSNSPLHF. The CDR3 DNA is TGTGCCAGCAGCTTGGGACAGGGAAGCAATTCACCCCTCCACTTT. The entire variable domain, with the rest obtained from reference TRBV7-9 and TRBJ1-6, is as follows: DTGVSQNPRHKITKRGQNVTFRCDPISEHNRLYWYRQTLGQGPEFLTYFQNEAQLEKSRLLSDRFSAERPKGSFSTLEIQRTEQGDSAMYLCASSLGQGSNSPLHFGNGTRLTVT.

CDR3: CASSLFAGGPLWQFF. The CDR3 bases are TGTGCCAGCAGTTTATTCGCGGGAGGGCCTTTGTGGCAGTTCTTC. This chain connects TRBV28 to TRBJ2-1, with 9 bases lining up with TRBD2. CDR3 length: 15 residues. V gave up 1 base and J gave up 12 bases; unmatched junction bases: 10. Germline V gene lookup returns CDR1 MDHEN and CDR2 SYDVKM.

As regards this clone: Other DNA sequences from this sample encode an identical CDR3 as well. The V and J genes are TRBV5-1 and TRBJ2-1; 9 bases match TRBD2. CDR1 is SGHRS and CDR2 is YFSETQ in the germline V gene. The ends lost 4 bases at V and 6 bases at J; junction bases unmatched: 5. This CDR3 contains 14 residues. This chain's CDR3 is CASSAGLAANEQFF. Here the CDR3 DNA reads TGCGCCAGCAGCGCGGGACTAGCCGCCAATGAGCAGTTCTTC.

The chain uses TRBV5-6 and TRBJ2-1; D is possibly TRBD2 (6 bases). With 5 bases removed from V and 0 bases from J, the gap between germline ends came to 21 bases. Looked up from germline, CDR1 is SGHDT and CDR2 is YYEEEE. The CDR3 has 18 amino acids. The CDR3 protein is CASSFNRLAVISYNEQFF. The CDR3 region has the DNA TGTGCCAGCAGTTTCAACCGATTAGCGGTGATCTCCTACAATGAGCAGTTCTTC. Supplemented by reference TRBV5-6 and TRBJ2-1, the full variable domain reads DAGVTQSPTHLIKTRGQQVTLRCSPKSGHDTVSWYQQALGQGPQFIFQYYEEEERQRGNFPDRFSGHQFPNYSSELNVNALLLGDSALYLCASSFNRLAVISYNEQFFGPGTRLTVL.

The rearrangement uses TRBV11-2 and TRBJ2-5; D call uncertain. The CDR3 runs to 13 residues. The germline V and J ends were trimmed by 3 bases and 3 bases, with 8 bases remaining between them. Germline V CDR1 and CDR2: SGHAT, FQNNGV. CDR3 in DNA: TGTGCCAGCAGCTTTAGTCAGGAAGAGACCCAGTACTTC. Translation gives CASSFSQEETQYF.

The chain couples TRBV28 to TRBJ2-2; tentative D call: TRBD2 (5 bases). Germline CDR1 is MDHEN and CDR2 is SYDVKM. Deletions cut 9 bases from V and 1 base from J, with 9 bases between. There are 13 residues in the CDR3. CDR3 nucleotide sequence: TGTGCCAGGAAACTAGGGAACACCGGGGAGCTGTTTTTT. It is translated as CARKLGNTGELFF. The full variable domain, its missing parts supplied by reference TRBV28 and TRBJ2-2, is DVKVTQSSRYLVKRTGEKVFLECVQDMDHENMFWYRQDPGLGLRLIYFSYDVKMKEKGDIPEGYSVSREKKERFSLILESASTNQTSMYLCARKLGNTGELFFGEGSRLTVL.

V is TRBV7-2 and J is TRBJ2-7; the D is unclear. This CDR3 has 15 residues. The V gene's germline CDR1 is SGHTA and CDR2 FQGNSA. The V end lost 1 base, the J end lost 2 bases, and 12 bases lay between the germline ends. CDR3 bases: TGTGCCAGCAGCTTAGATTGGGCAGCAACCTACGAGCAGTACTTC. Amino acid sequence: CASSLDWAATYEQYF.

The chain carries TRBV7-9 and TRBJ2-7, with 8 positions matching TRBD1. CDR1 SEHNR and CDR2 FQNEAQ come from the germline V gene (reference sequence). V shed 5 bases, J shed 5 bases, and the junction held 8 bases outside the gene matches. The length of the CDR3 is 14 residues. The DNA for the CDR3 is TGTGCCAGCAGCCTCGGACAGGGACTTAACGAGCAGTACTTC. Translated, it gives CASSLGQGLNEQYF.

The rearrangement uses TRBV19 and TRBJ2-7; TRBD2 aligns across 7 bases. The CDR3 runs 13 residues. The trim removed 8 bases at V and 6 bases at J, leaving 10 bases unmatched. Germline V lookup: CDR1 LNHDA, CDR2 SQIVND (reference sequence). The CDR3 DNA reads as TGTGCCAGTTCGGTTTCGGGGGGAGGCGAGCAGTACTTC. Translating it yields CASSVSGGGEQYF.

The table lists this clone with a few counts. V gene TRBV28 combines with J gene TRBJ2-1; 8 nucleotides match TRBD1. The ends lost 3 bases at V and 0 bases at J; junction bases unmatched: 13. The length of the CDR3 is 19 residues. The germline gives CDR1 MDHEN, CDR2 SYDVKM. CDR3 residues: CASSFYRTGTSSSYNEQFF. The CDR3 DNA reads TGTGCCAGCAGTTTTTATAGGACAGGGACATCGAGCTCCTACAATGAGCAGTTCTTC. Complete variable domain (other parts from reference TRBV28 and TRBJ2-1): DVKVTQSSRYLVKRTGEKVFLECVQDMDHENMFWYRQDPGLGLRLIYFSYDVKMKEKGDIPEGYSVSREKKERFSLILESASTNQTSMYLCASSFYRTGTSSSYNEQFFGPGTRLTVL.

V gene TRBV4-1 combines with J gene TRBJ1-5; the D gene is possibly TRBD1 (5 bases). V was clipped by 0 bases and J by 4 bases, with 10 bases between them. There are 15 residues in the CDR3. Per germline, CDR1 MGHRA and CDR2 YSYEKL. DNA of the CDR3: TGCGCCAGCAGCCAAGAGGAGGGGTTGAATCAGCCCCAGCATTTT. Amino acid sequence: CASSQEEGLNQPQHF.

The sample holds a few counts of this clone. The chain recombines TRBV27 with TRBJ1-5, with a weak D call TRBD1 (5 bases). Germline assignment: CDR1 MNHEY and CDR2 SMNVEV (reference sequence). The CDR3 spans 15 residues. With 3 bases removed from V and 2 bases from J, the gap between germline ends came to 11 bases. The CDR3 loop reads CASSFQGTGNQPQHF. The CDR3 region has the DNA TGTGCCAGCAGTTTCCAGGGAACGGGCAATCAGCCCCAGCATTTT.